What follows describes a single TCR beta chain. Antigen unknown. The data are from a study of shared clonotypes between healthy human individuals. Study background: Each donor had three CD4 naive, three CD4 memory, two CD8 naive and one CD8 memory plate. General study results and limits: Sharing across four donors was highest in naive CD4 (around 5%) and lowest in memory CD8 (approximately 0.4%). Researchers found naive subsets generally carried larger estimated richness than memory subsets.

CD45RO-negative cells were positively selected for CCR7, leaving out terminally differentiated effector memory CD45RA+ cells. The method was immunoSEQ multiplex PCR; TCRdb's version includes in-frame clones alone and lacks a portion of them. The data show around 2.1 million clones, approximately 94% seen once. Germline CDR1 MDHEN, CDR2 SYDVKM. The V and J ends lost 2 bases and 4 bases, in that order; junction bases with no gene match: 4. The CDR3 length is 15 residues. The receptor was derived from a young man in good health. Some clones in this sample may be carry-over from other donors' samples. The chain joins TRBV28 to TRBJ2-5, with 10 bases matching TRBD1. What was sequenced was naive CD8+ T cells from PBMCs. CDR3 in DNA: TGTGCCAGCAGTTTAGACAGGGGGCGCGGAGAGACCCAGTACTTC. This gives the protein CASSLDRGRGETQYF.